A single sample gave rise to the 11 T cell receptor beta chains below, sequenced in a study of shared clonotypes between healthy human individuals. Generated by immunoSEQ multiplex PCR, the TCRdb table keeps only in-frame clones and is missing some. The repertoire holds approximately 2.5 million clones, with over 85% as singletons. Input material: naive CD4+ T cells from PBMCs. Sample subset: CD45RA+ positively selected. The receptors were gathered from a man aged 18 to 30 in good health. Some clones in this sample may be carry-over from other donors' samples.

This chain links TRBV11-2 with TRBJ2-4; D call uncertain. V was trimmed by 2 bases and J by 0 bases, leaving 5 bases between them. CDR1 and CDR2 from the germline V gene are SGHAT and FQNNGV. This CDR3 has 14 residues. CDR3: CASSLMAAKNIQYF. CDR3 nucleotide sequence: TGTGCCAGCAGCTTAATGGCAGCCAAAAACATTCAGTACTTC.

The chain has TRBV5-1 and TRBJ1-1; a weak D match, TRBD1 (5 bases). V was clipped by 0 bases and J by 2 bases, with 14 bases between them. The germline V gene has CDR1 SGHRS and CDR2 YFSETQ. The CDR3 is 16 residues long. CDR3 in amino acids: CASSLAGRVGNTEAFF. As DNA, the CDR3 is TGCGCCAGCAGCTTGGCGGGCAGGGTCGGTAACACTGAAGCTTTCTTT.

The V gene is TRBV7-9, the J gene TRBJ2-2; D may be TRBD1 (6 bases). Trimming stripped 3 bases from V and 8 bases from J, with 16 bases between. Germline lookup yields CDR1 SEHNR and CDR2 FQNEAQ (reference sequence). This CDR3 has 15 amino acids. This CDR3 is CASSLGHPNEGELFF. The CDR3 bases are TGTGCCAGCAGCTTGGGACACCCGAACGAAGGGGAGCTGTTTTTT.

The chain is built from TRBV7-9 and TRBJ2-2; D unresolved. Per the germline V gene, CDR1 is SEHNR and CDR2 is FQNEAQ (reference sequence). The V end lost 2 bases, the J end lost 1 base, and 8 bases lay between the germline ends. CDR3 length: 15 amino acids. DNA for the CDR3: TGTGCCAGCAGCTTAAGGCGGAGGAACACCGGGGAGCTGTTTTTT. Encoded protein: CASSLRRRNTGELFF. The complete variable domain, with remaining parts taken from reference TRBV7-9 and TRBJ2-2, reads DTGVSQNPRHKITKRGQNVTFRCDPISEHNRLYWYRQTLGQGPEFLTYFQNEAQLEKSRLLSDRFSAERPKGSFSTLEIQRTEQGDSAMYLCASSLRRRNTGELFFGEGSRLTVL.

The chain uses TRBV5-1 and TRBJ1-1, with D hard to call. V was cut by 1 base and J by 1 base, with 14 bases left in between. CDR3 length equals 16 residues. CDR1 and CDR2 from the germline V gene are SGHRS and YFSETQ. CDR3 loop: CASSLTGKLPNTEAFF. For the CDR3, the DNA is TGCGCCAGCAGCTTGACCGGGAAACTTCCGAACACTGAAGCTTTCTTT.

This clone has more than one count but fewer than ten. V and J are TRBV2 and TRBJ1-1, with D perhaps matching TRBD1 (6 bases). Germline V gene lookup returns CDR1 SNHLY and CDR2 FYNNEI. Deletions cut 6 bases from V and 5 bases from J, with 13 bases between. The CDR3 has 13 amino acids. Here the CDR3 DNA reads TGTGCCAGCAGCTCTACAGGGCTAACTGAAGCTTTCTTT. Protein: CASSSTGLTEAFF.

V and J are TRBV18 and TRBJ1-4; possibly TRBD1 for D (5 bases). The germline V and J ends were trimmed by 2 bases and 5 bases, with 15 bases remaining between them. CDR3 length: 16 amino acids. CDR1 is KGHSH, CDR2 LQKENI, per germline. CDR3 sequence: CASSPNVGRVNEKLFF. The CDR3 DNA reads as TGTGCCAGCTCACCAAACGTTGGCAGGGTAAATGAAAAACTGTTTTTT.

The rearrangement joins TRBV30 to TRBJ2-7; 8 positions match TRBD1. The CDR3 has 14 amino acids. After removal of 5 bases from V and 6 bases from J, the junction contained 12 bases not matched to a gene. CDR1 GTSNPN and CDR2 SVGIG come from the germline V gene (reference sequence). CDR3 region: CAWGRGQGATEQYF. The CDR3 DNA reads TGTGCCTGGGGCCGGGGGCAGGGGGCGACCGAGCAGTACTTC.

Regarding this clone: Distinct nucleotide sequences in the sample also encode this CDR3. The J gene is TRBJ1-1, the V gene TRBV9; possibly TRBD1 for D (6 bases). The CDR3 contains 14 residues. Trimming took off 5 bases at V and 1 base at J, with 12 bases between the two ends. Germline CDR1 reads SGDLS; CDR2 reads YYNGEE. DNA of the CDR3: TGTGCCAGCAGTGTGGGGGGACAGAACACTGAAGCTTTCTTT. Translation: CASSVGGQNTEAFF. Supplemented by reference TRBV9 and TRBJ1-1, the full variable domain reads DSGVTQTPKHLITATGQRVTLRCSPRSGDLSVYWYQQSLDQGLQFLIQYYNGEERAKGNILERFSAQQFPDLHSELNLSSLELGDSALYFCASSVGGQNTEAFFGQGTRLTVV.

This chain connects TRBV10-3 to TRBJ2-7; 14 bases are a match to TRBD2. With 10 bases clipped from V and 0 bases from J, the junction kept 14 bases outside the gene matches. The CDR3 length is 18 residues. The germline V gene has CDR1 ENHRY and CDR2 SYGVKD. The CDR3 is CATSSPGTSGSYSYEQYF. CDR3 nucleotides: TGTGCCACCTCAAGCCCTGGGACTAGCGGGAGTTACTCCTACGAGCAGTACTTC.

This clone was observed once. V gene TRBV7-2 combines with J gene TRBJ1-2, with D possibly being TRBD1 (5 bases). Looked up from germline, CDR1 is SGHTA and CDR2 is FQGNSA. Trimming pared 4 bases from V and 8 bases from J, leaving 20 bases between. The CDR3 length is 15 residues. CDR3 sequence reads: CASSWAGRGQGGYTF. Written as DNA, the CDR3 is TGTGCCAGCAGCTGGGCGGGACGGGGCCAGGGAGGCTACACCTTC.